This record covers a single TCR beta chain. Healthy bone marrow donors made up the donor group. The PCR used 60 Vbeta and 13 Jbeta primers. Assay: immunoSEQ multiplex PCR; the TCRdb copy retains only in-frame clones and omits some. The table lists some 140,000 clones, roughly 80% of them singletons, with roughly 13% in the top ten. This CDR3 contains 13 residues. Trimming at V came to 2 bases and at J to 11 bases, leaving 6 bases not matched to a gene. CDR1 and CDR2 (germline): SGDLS, YYNGEE. The source of the sample is a study of cytomegalovirus exposure and HLA in healthy donors. On the study more broadly: Across around 400 genotyped donors, around 80% landed in the Caucasian-associated ancestry cluster.

V and J are TRBV9 and TRBJ1-2; 10 bases agree with TRBD1. Sample: PBMCs. The sequence was obtained from a young man in good health and CMV-seropositive. CDR3 region: CASSVGTGVRYTF. The DNA for the CDR3 is TGTGCCAGCAGCGTTGGGACAGGGGTCCGGTACACCTTC.